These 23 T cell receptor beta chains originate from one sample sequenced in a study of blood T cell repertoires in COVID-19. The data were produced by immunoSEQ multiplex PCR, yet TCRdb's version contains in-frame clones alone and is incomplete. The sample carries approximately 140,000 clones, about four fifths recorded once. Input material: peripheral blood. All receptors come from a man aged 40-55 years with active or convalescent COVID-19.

CDR3 coding DNA: TGTGCCAGCAGTGCGGAGGCGTATGGCTACACCTTC. As protein: CASSAEAYGYTF. The V gene is TRBV2, the J gene TRBJ1-2; D gene uncertain. Trimming took 4 bases from V and 5 from J, leaving 8 bases between them. Looked up from germline, CDR1 is SNHLY and CDR2 is FYNNEI. The CDR3 has 12 residues.

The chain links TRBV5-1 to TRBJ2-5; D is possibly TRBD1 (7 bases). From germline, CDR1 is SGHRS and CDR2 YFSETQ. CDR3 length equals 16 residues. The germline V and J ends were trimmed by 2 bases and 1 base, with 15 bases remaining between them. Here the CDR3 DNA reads TGCGCCAGCAGCTTTGGAGGGGCAGGGGGCCAAGAGACCCAGTACTTC. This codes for CASSFGGAGGQETQYF.

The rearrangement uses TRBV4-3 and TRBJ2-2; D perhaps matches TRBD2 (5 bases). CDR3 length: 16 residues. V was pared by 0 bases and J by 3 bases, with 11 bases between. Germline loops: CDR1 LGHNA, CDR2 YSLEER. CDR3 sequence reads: CASSQESRRDTGELFF. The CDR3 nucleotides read TGCGCCAGCAGCCAAGAGTCGAGGCGGGACACCGGGGAGCTGTTTTTT.

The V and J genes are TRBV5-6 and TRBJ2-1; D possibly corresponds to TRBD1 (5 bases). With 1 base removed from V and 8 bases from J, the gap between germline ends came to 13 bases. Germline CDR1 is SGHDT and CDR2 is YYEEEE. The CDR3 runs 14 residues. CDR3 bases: TGTGCCAGCAGCTTGATTACAGGTAACGATGAGCAGTTCTTC. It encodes CASSLITGNDEQFF. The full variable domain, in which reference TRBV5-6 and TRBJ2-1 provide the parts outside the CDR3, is DAGVTQSPTHLIKTRGQQVTLRCSPKSGHDTVSWYQQALGQGPQFIFQYYEEEERQRGNFPDRFSGHQFPNYSSELNVNALLLGDSALYLCASSLITGNDEQFFGPGTRLTVL.

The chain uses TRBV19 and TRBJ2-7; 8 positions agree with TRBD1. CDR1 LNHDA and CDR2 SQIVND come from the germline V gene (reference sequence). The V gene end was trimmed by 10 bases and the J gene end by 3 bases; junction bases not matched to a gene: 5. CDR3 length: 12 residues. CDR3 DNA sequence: TGTGCCACCTCAGACAGGGGCTACGAGCAGTACTTC. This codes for CATSDRGYEQYF.

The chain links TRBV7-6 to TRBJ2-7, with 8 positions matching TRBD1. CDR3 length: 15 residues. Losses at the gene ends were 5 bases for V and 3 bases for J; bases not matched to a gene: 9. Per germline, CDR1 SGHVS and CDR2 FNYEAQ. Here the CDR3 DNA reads TGTGCCAGCAGCGTTGGGGACAGGTCCTTCTACGAGCAGTACTTC. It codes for CASSVGDRSFYEQYF.

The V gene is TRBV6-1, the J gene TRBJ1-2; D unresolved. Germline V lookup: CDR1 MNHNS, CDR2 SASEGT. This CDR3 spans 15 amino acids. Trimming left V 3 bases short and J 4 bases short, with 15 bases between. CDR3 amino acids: CASSDEGVPLYGYTF. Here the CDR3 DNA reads TGTGCCAGCAGTGATGAAGGAGTCCCACTCTATGGCTACACCTTC.

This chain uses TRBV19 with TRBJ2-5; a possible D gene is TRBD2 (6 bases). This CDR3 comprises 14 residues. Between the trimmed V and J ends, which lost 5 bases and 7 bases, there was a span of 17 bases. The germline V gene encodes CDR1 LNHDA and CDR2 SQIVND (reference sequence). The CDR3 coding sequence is TGTGCCAGTAGTCCCGGGACTTCGGTTAGGACCCAGTACTTC. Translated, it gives CASSPGTSVRTQYF. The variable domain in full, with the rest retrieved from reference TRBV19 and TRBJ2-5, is DGGITQSPKYLFRKEGQNVTLSCEQNLNHDAMYWYRQDPGQGLRLIYYSQIVNDFQKGDIAEGYSVSREKKESFPLTVTSAQKNPTAFYLCASSPGTSVRTQYFGPGTRLLVL.

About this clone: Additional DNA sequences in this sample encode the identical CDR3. The CDR3 protein is CASSLTSGGSSYEQYF. CDR3 coding DNA: TGTGCCAGCAGTCTGACTAGCGGAGGTTCCTCCTACGAGCAGTACTTC. The chain has TRBV27 and TRBJ2-7, with 9 nucleotides matching TRBD2. The V and J ends lost 5 bases and 0 bases, in that order; junction bases with no gene match: 8. The germline gives CDR1 MNHEY, CDR2 SMNVEV (reference sequence). This CDR3 is built from 16 residues.

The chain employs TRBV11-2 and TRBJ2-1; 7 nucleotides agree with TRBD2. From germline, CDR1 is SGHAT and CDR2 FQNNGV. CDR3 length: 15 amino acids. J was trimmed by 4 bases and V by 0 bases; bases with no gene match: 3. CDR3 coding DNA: TGTGCCAGCAGCTTAGATCGGGGGGATTACAATGAGCAGTTCTTC. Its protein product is CASSLDRGDYNEQFF.

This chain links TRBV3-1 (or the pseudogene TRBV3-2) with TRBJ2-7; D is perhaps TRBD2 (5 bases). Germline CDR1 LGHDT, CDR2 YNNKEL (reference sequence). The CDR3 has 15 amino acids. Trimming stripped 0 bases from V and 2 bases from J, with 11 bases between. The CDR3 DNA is TGTGCCAGCAGCCAAGAAGGTGGAGGAACCTACGAGCAGTACTTC. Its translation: CASSQEGGGTYEQYF.

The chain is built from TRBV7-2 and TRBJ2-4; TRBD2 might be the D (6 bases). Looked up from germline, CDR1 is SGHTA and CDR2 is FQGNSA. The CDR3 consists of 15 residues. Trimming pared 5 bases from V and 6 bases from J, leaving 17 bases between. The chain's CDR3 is CASSLSGGLVNIQYF. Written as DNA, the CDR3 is TGTGCCAGCAGCCTTTCTGGGGGGTTGGTAAACATTCAGTACTTC.

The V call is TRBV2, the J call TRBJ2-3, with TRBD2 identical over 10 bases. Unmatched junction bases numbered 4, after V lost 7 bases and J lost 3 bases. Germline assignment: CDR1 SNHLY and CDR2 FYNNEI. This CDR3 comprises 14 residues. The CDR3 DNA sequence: TGTGCCAGCAATCAGCGGGGGGGAACAGATACGCAGTATTTT. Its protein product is CASNQRGGTDTQYF.

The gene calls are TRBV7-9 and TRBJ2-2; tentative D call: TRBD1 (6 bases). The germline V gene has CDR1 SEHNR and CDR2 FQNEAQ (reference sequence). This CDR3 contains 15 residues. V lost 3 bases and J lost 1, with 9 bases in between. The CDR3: CASSFQGRNTGELFF. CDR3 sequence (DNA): TGTGCCAGCAGCTTCCAGGGGCGGAACACCGGGGAGCTGTTTTTT.

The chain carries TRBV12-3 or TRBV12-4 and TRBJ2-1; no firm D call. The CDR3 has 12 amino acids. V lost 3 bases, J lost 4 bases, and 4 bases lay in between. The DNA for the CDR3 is TGTGCCAGCAGTTTCGAGTACAATGAGCAGTTCTTC. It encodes CASSFEYNEQFF.

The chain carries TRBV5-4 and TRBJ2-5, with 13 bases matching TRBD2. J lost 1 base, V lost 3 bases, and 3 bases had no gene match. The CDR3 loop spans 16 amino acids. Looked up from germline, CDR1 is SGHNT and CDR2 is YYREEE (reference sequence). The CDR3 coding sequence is TGTGCCAGCAGCTCGACTAGCGGGGGGACCCAAGAGACCCAGTACTTC. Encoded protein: CASSSTSGGTQETQYF.

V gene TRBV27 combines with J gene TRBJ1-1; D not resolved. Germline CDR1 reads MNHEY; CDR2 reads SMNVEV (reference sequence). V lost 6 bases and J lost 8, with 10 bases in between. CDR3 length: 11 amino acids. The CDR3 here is CASRARGEAFF. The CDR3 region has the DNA TGTGCCAGCAGAGCCCGAGGAGAAGCTTTCTTT.

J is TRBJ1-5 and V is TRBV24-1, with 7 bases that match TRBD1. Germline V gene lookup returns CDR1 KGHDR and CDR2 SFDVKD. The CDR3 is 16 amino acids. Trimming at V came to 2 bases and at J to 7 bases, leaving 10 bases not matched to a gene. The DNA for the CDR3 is TGTGCCACCAGTGATTCTAGGACAGGCGCGGGACAGCCCCAGCATTTT. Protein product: CATSDSRTGAGQPQHF.

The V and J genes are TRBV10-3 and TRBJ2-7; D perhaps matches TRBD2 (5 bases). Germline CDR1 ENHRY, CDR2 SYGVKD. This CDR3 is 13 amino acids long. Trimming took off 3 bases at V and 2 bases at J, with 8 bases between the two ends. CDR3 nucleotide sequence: TGTGCCATCAGTGATCGGGGTCCCTACGAGCAGTACTTC. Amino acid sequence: CAISDRGPYEQYF.

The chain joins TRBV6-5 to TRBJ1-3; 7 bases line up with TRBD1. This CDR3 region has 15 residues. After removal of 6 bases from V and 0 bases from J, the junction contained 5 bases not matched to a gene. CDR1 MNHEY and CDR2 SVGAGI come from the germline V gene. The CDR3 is CASRRDSNSGNTIYF. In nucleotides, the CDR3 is TGTGCCAGCAGACGGGACAGCAACTCTGGAAACACCATATATTTT.

The CDR3: CASSLGRRGSRDTGELFF. The CDR3 region has the DNA TGTGCCAGCAGCTTAGGTAGGAGGGGCAGCCGAGACACCGGGGAGCTGTTTTTT. The chain is built from TRBV7-8 and TRBJ2-2; maybe TRBD2 (6 bases). V lost 1 base and J lost 3, with 18 bases in between. The length of the CDR3 is 18 residues. Germline values: CDR1 SGHVS, CDR2 FQNEAQ. The entire variable domain, with the rest obtained from reference TRBV7-8 and TRBJ2-2, is as follows: GAGVSQSPRYKVAKRGQDVALRCDPISGHVSLFWYQQALGQGPEFLTYFQNEAQLDKSGLPSDRFFAERPEGSVSTLKIQRTQQEDSAVYLCASSLGRRGSRDTGELFFGEGSRLTVL.

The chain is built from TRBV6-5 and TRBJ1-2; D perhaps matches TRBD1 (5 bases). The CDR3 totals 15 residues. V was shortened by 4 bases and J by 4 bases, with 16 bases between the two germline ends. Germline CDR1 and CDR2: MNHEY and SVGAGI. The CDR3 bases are TGTGCCAGCAGTTCCCTCGACAGCCCTTCCTATGGCTACACCTTC. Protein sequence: CASSSLDSPSYGYTF.

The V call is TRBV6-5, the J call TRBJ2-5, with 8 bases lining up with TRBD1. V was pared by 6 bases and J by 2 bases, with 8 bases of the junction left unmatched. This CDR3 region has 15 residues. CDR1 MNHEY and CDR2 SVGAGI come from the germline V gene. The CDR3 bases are TGTGCCAGCAGCAGGGGACAGGTGCTTCAAGAGACCCAGTACTTC. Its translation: CASSRGQVLQETQYF.